These 8 T cell receptor beta chains were sequenced from one sample in a study of shared clonotypes between healthy human individuals. The naive CD8 population came from CD45RO-negative cells selected for CCR7, without terminally differentiated effector memory CD45RA+ cells. Produced via immunoSEQ multiplex PCR; TCRdb's table is partial and in-frame only. The sample shows millions of clones, approximately 94% of them seen only once. Sequencing input: naive CD8+ T cells from PBMCs. These receptors originate from a young man in good health. Some clones in this sample may be carry-over from other donors' samples.

This clone showed up just once. Different DNA sequences within this sample yield the same CDR3. The rearrangement uses TRBV27 and TRBJ2-5, with TRBD1 matching over 8 bases. This CDR3 is 14 amino acids long. The junction had 5 bases not matched to a gene; V was cut back by 4 bases and J by 4 bases. The V gene's germline CDR1 is MNHEY and CDR2 SMNVEV (reference sequence). Here the CDR3 DNA reads TGTGCCAGCAGTTACACAGGGGGAGGAGAGACCCAGTACTTC. Translated: CASSYTGGGETQYF.

In this sample, this clone turned up a few times. V is TRBV5-5 and J is TRBJ1-2; weak D call: TRBD1 (6 bases). Germline V gene data show CDR1 as SGHKS and CDR2 as YYEKEE (reference sequence). CDR3 length: 13 residues. Deletions cut 4 bases from V and 9 bases from J, with 16 bases between. CDR3: CASSDQQGRRYTF. CDR3 bases: TGTGCCAGCAGCGACCAACAGGGCCGTCGCTACACCTTC.

The chain combines TRBV30 with TRBJ1-5; D perhaps matches TRBD1 (5 bases). V dropped 7 bases and J dropped 5 bases, with 18 bases sitting between them. This CDR3 is 14 amino acids long. Germline V gene lookup returns CDR1 GTSNPN and CDR2 SVGIG (reference sequence). CDR3 bases: TGTGCCTTGGAGAGGGGCTCGCTCGATCAGCCCCAGCATTTT. Residues: CALERGSLDQPQHF.

This clone was seen a few times. The V call is TRBV29-1, the J call TRBJ1-1, with 7 bases matching TRBD1. V was pared by 4 bases and J by 6 bases, with 8 bases of the junction left unmatched. Germline V CDR1 and CDR2: SQVTM, ANQGSEA. The CDR3 sequence is 13 residues long. The CDR3 loop is CSVGGGAKPEAFF. As DNA, the CDR3 is TGCAGCGTTGGAGGGGGCGCTAAACCTGAAGCTTTCTTT. The full variable domain, with the rest looked up from reference TRBV29-1 and TRBJ1-1, is SAVISQKPSRDICQRGTSLTIQCQVDSQVTMMFWYRQQPGQSLTLIATANQGSEATYESGFVIDKFPISRPNLTFSTLTVSNMSPEDSSIYLCSVGGGAKPEAFFGQGTRLTVV.

Concerning this clone: Other DNA sequences of this sample code for an identical CDR3. The chain recombines TRBV28 with TRBJ2-7, with D unclear. Germline CDR1 is MDHEN and CDR2 is SYDVKM. There are 12 residues in the CDR3. Trimming shortened V by 5 bases and J by 1 base, and 6 bases separated the two germline ends. In DNA form, the CDR3 reads TGTGCCAGCAGTCCCGATTCCTACGAGCAGTACTTC. Its protein product is CASSPDSYEQYF.

The chain employs TRBV7-9 and TRBJ2-5; D uncertain. The CDR3 has 11 residues. Trimming pared 0 bases from V and 14 bases from J, leaving 10 bases between. Germline CDR1 SEHNR, CDR2 FQNEAQ (reference sequence). The CDR3 reads CASSLALVLYF. CDR3 sequence (DNA): TGTGCCAGCAGCTTAGCGTTGGTGCTTTACTTC.

The CDR3 here is CASSESTGNLYEQYF. The CDR3 region has the DNA TGTGCCAGCAGTGAAAGCACCGGGAACCTCTACGAGCAGTACTTC. This chain uses TRBV28 with TRBJ2-7, with D possibly TRBD2 on 5 matching bases. V was trimmed by 5 bases and J by 3 bases, leaving 17 bases between them. This CDR3 region has 15 residues. CDR1 and CDR2 from the germline V gene are MDHEN and SYDVKM. The complete variable domain, with remaining parts taken from reference TRBV28 and TRBJ2-7, reads DVKVTQSSRYLVKRTGEKVFLECVQDMDHENMFWYRQDPGLGLRLIYFSYDVKMKEKGDIPEGYSVSREKKERFSLILESASTNQTSMYLCASSESTGNLYEQYFGPGTRLTVT.

A word on this clone: The same CDR3 can be traced to other DNA sequences in this sample. The chain recombines TRBV9 with TRBJ2-2; 9 bases match TRBD1. The V gene end was trimmed by 2 bases and the J gene end by 3 bases; junction bases not matched to a gene: 2. CDR1 SGDLS and CDR2 YYNGEE come from the germline V gene. This CDR3 has 15 amino acids. For the CDR3, the DNA is TGTGCCAGCAGCGTCGGACAGGGGTACACCGGGGAGCTGTTTTTT. Translation gives CASSVGQGYTGELFF.